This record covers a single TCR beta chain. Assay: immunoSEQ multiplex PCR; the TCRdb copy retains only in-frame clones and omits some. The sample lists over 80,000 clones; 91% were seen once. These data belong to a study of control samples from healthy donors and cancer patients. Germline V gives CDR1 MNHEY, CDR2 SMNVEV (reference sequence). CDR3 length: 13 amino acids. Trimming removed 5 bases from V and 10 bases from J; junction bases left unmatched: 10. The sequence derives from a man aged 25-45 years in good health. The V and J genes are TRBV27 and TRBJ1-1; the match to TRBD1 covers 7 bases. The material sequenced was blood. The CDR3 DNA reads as TGTGCCAGCAGTACCATTCTACAGGGGCTAGCTTTCTTT. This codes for CASSTILQGLAFF.